The 32 T cell receptor beta chains below were found in one sample sequenced in a study of T cell repertoires in cytomegalovirus infection. A single record per CDR3 protein comes from TCRdb applying MiXCR to the reads. The sample has around 530,000 distinct CDR3 sequences; approximately 15% are singletons. Sequenced input: CD8+ T cells from PBMCs. The receptor source for this set is a human donor in good health (CMV status not recorded). Some clones in this sample may be carry-over from other donors' samples.

In regard to this clonotype: This could be a read error, since a much larger clone is one nucleotide away. The conserved closing phenylalanine or tryptophan is absent in this CDR3, likely reflecting a read error. The chain is built from TRBV11-2 and TRBJ2-1; 15 bases map to TRBD2. With V trimmed by 1 base and J by 8 bases, 9 bases remained unmatched. The CDR3 spans 18 residues. Germline V lookup: CDR1 SGHAT, CDR2 FQNNGV. The DNA of the CDR3 is TGTGCCAGCAGCTTAGCTTGGACTAGCGGGGGGGTAAGCGATGAGCAGTTCTTA. Amino acids: CASSLAWTSGGVSDEQFL.

This clonotype was seen a few times. This chain links TRBV7-3 with TRBJ2-1, with D possibly TRBD1 on 6 matching bases. Germline V gives CDR1 SGHTA, CDR2 FQGTGA. Trimming took 0 bases from V and 5 from J, leaving 14 bases between them. This CDR3 is 16 amino acids long. The CDR3 coding sequence is TGTGCCAGCAGCTTAACGCTCAGGGGCCTGAACAATGAGCAGTTCTTC. Encoded protein: CASSLTLRGLNNEQFF. Filled out from reference TRBV7-3 and TRBJ2-1, the complete variable domain reads GAGVSQTPSNKVTEKGKYVELRCDPISGHTALYWYRQSLGQGPEFLIYFQGTGAADDSGLPNDRFFAVRPEGSVSTLKIQRTERGDSAVYLCASSLTLRGLNNEQFFGPGTRLTVL.

The chain joins TRBV19 to TRBJ1-1, with D tentatively TRBD1 (5 bases). This CDR3 contains 13 residues. V was trimmed by 4 bases and J by 4 bases, leaving 10 bases between them. Germline CDR1 LNHDA, CDR2 SQIVND (reference sequence). Here the CDR3 DNA reads TGTGCCAGTAGTAGGGGACGGATCACTGAAGCTTTCTTT. This codes for CASSRGRITEAFF.

This clonotype was seen at least ten times. This rearrangement joins TRBV14 to TRBJ2-7; TRBD1 aligns across 7 bases. This CDR3 comprises 15 residues. The V and J ends lost 4 bases and 1 base, in that order; junction bases with no gene match: 7. Germline CDR1 reads SGHDN; CDR2 reads FVKESK. CDR3 loop: CASSPDRLGSYEQYF. CDR3 coding DNA: TGTGCCAGCAGCCCGGACAGGCTGGGGTCCTACGAGCAGTACTTC.

The table lists this clonotype with a few counts. The gene calls are TRBV28 and TRBJ1-5; D remains unclear. The CDR3 extends over 16 amino acids. Germline-derived CDR1 and CDR2 are MDHEN and SYDVKM. V lost 1 base to trimming and J lost 0 bases, with 10 bases between them. The CDR3 sequence: CASSLSTAYSNQPQHF. CDR3 in DNA: TGTGCCAGCAGTTTATCGACGGCCTATAGCAATCAGCCCCAGCATTTT.

This clonotype has a handful of counts. The chain has TRBV6-2 or TRBV6-3 and TRBJ1-5; TRBD1 matches at 7 bases. Losses at the gene ends were 6 bases for V and 3 bases for J; bases not matched to a gene: 5. This CDR3 has 14 residues. The germline CDR1 and CDR2 sequences are MNHEY and SVGEGT. CDR3 coding DNA: TGTGCCAGCAGGCTGGACAGGTTCAATCAGCCCCAGCATTTT. Translated: CASRLDRFNQPQHF.

This clonotype was recorded a few times. V gene TRBV7-9 combines with J gene TRBJ1-1; D call uncertain. The germline CDR1 and CDR2 sequences are SEHNR and FQNEAQ (reference sequence). There are 13 residues in the CDR3. Between the trimmed V and J ends, which lost 6 bases and 5 bases, there was a span of 13 bases. The CDR3 reads CASSKGIRTEAFF. CDR3 coding DNA: TGTGCCAGCAGTAAGGGAATTAGGACTGAAGCTTTCTTT. The complete variable domain, with remaining parts taken from reference TRBV7-9 and TRBJ1-1, reads DTGVSQNPRHKITKRGQNVTFRCDPISEHNRLYWYRQTLGQGPEFLTYFQNEAQLEKSRLLSDRFSAERPKGSFSTLEIQRTEQGDSAMYLCASSKGIRTEAFFGQGTRLTVV.

This clonotype was counted at least ten times. J is TRBJ1-1 and V is TRBV7-9; D ambiguous. The germline V gene encodes CDR1 SEHNR and CDR2 FQNEAQ (reference sequence). V gave up 4 bases and J gave up 7 bases, with 16 bases separating them. The CDR3 has 14 amino acids. DNA for the CDR3: TGTGCCAGCAGCTCATCTCCTCACCGAAATGAAGCTTTCTTT. It yields the protein CASSSSPHRNEAFF.

The rearrangement uses TRBV6-5 and TRBJ1-6; 7 bases map to TRBD1. Unmatched junction bases numbered 10, after V lost 2 bases and J lost 6 bases. This CDR3 comprises 17 residues. CDR1 and CDR2 from the germline V gene are MNHEY and SVGAGI. Written as DNA, the CDR3 is TGTGCCAGCAGTTACCCCTCGTCGACAGGGTTTAATTCACCCCTCCACTTT. Translating it yields CASSYPSSTGFNSPLHF.

Ten or more counts support this clonotype. The chain has TRBV12-5 and TRBJ2-3; 12 nucleotides match TRBD2. This CDR3 is built from 18 residues. The germline CDR1 and CDR2 sequences are LGHNT and FRNRAP. The junction had 14 bases not matched to a gene; V was cut back by 6 bases and J by 4 bases. CDR3 DNA sequence: TGTGCTAGTGGCCTTGACCCCTCGCTAGCGGGAGGGGCAGATACGCAGTATTTT. Protein sequence: CASGLDPSLAGGADTQYF.

The chain joins TRBV6-1 to TRBJ2-1; unclear D gene. Germline CDR1 reads MNHNS; CDR2 reads SASEGT. V was shortened by 0 bases and J by 7 bases, with 4 bases between the two germline ends. There are 12 residues in the CDR3. The CDR3 sequence: CASSEALNEQFF. The CDR3 DNA follows: TGTGCCAGCAGTGAAGCGTTAAATGAGCAGTTCTTC.

V gene TRBV24-1 combines with J gene TRBJ1-5; TRBD1 is a possible D gene (5 bases). This CDR3 is built from 14 residues. The V end was cut by 4 bases, the J end by 3 bases, with 9 bases between. Germline V CDR1 and CDR2: KGHDR, SFDVKD. The CDR3 DNA is TGTGCCACCAGTGAAGCAGGGTACAATCAGCCCCAGCATTTT. Protein product: CATSEAGYNQPQHF.

This clonotype was found many times. The chain employs TRBV7-9 and TRBJ2-5; 9 bases agree with TRBD2. This CDR3 has 16 residues. Looked up from germline, CDR1 is SEHNR and CDR2 is FQNEAQ (reference sequence). Germline trimming cut 5 bases from V and 0 bases from J; bases unmatched to any gene: 7. CDR3: CASSPWERGDQETQYF. In DNA form, the CDR3 reads TGTGCCAGCAGCCCGTGGGAGCGGGGGGACCAAGAGACCCAGTACTTC.

This clonotype came up many times. The genes are TRBV5-4 and TRBJ1-2; 7 positions agree with TRBD1. V shed 4 bases, J shed 6 bases, and the junction held 12 bases outside the gene matches. CDR1 and CDR2 from the germline V gene are SGHNT and YYREEE (reference sequence). The CDR3 is made up of 15 amino acids. Here the CDR3 reads CASSVGGQVLNGYTF. For the CDR3, the DNA is TGTGCCAGCAGCGTAGGCGGACAGGTCCTTAATGGCTACACCTTC. Full variable domain (rest looked up from reference TRBV5-4 and TRBJ1-2): ETGVTQSPTHLIKTRGQQVTLRCSSQSGHNTVSWYQQALGQGPQFIFQYYREEENGRGNFPPRFSGLQFPNYSSELNVNALELDDSALYLCASSVGGQVLNGYTFGSGTRLTVV.

This clonotype has a count of ten or more. This sequence joins TRBV9 and TRBJ2-3, with D perhaps TRBD1 or TRBD2 (5 bases each). Trimming took off 3 bases at V and 0 bases at J, with 11 bases between the two ends. In germline, CDR1 is SGDLS, CDR2 YYNGEE. The CDR3 is made up of 15 amino acids. CDR3 sequence: CASSGWDLSTDTQYF. The CDR3 coding sequence is TGTGCCAGCAGCGGTTGGGACCTTAGCACAGATACGCAGTATTTT.

In regard to this clonotype: This CDR3 is missing its conserved last phenylalanine or tryptophan, likely due to a read error. This chain uses TRBV7-1 with TRBJ2-7, with TRBD2 matching 7 bases. TRBV7-1 carries the ORF label, with uncertain function. V was pared by 5 bases and J by 6 bases, with 4 bases of the junction left unmatched. The CDR3 loop spans 12 amino acids. The CDR3 region is CASSGRGSEQYL. CDR3 in DNA: TGTGCCAGCAGCGGGAGGGGCTCCGAGCAGTACTTA.

This clonotype came up many times. V gene TRBV5-5 combines with J gene TRBJ1-1, with 9 bases matching TRBD1. From germline, CDR1 is SGHKS and CDR2 YYEKEE (reference sequence). V trimming: 4 bases; J trimming: 0 bases; junction bases outside the gene matches: 4. The length of the CDR3 is 15 residues. CDR3 in DNA: TGTGCCAGCAGCGATGGACAGGGGATGAACACTGAAGCTTTCTTT. This gives the protein CASSDGQGMNTEAFF.

The V and J genes are TRBV7-4 and TRBJ2-5, with D perhaps matching TRBD2 (6 bases). Germline CDR1 is SGHVT and CDR2 is SQSDAQ. This CDR3 has 15 amino acids. Trimming cost V 5 bases and J 5 bases, with 18 bases left between them. In DNA form, the CDR3 reads TGTGCCAGCAGCCCCATATCGGGGGTTGGGGAGACCCAGTACTTC. Residues: CASSPISGVGETQYF.

The table lists this clonotype with a few counts. This clone may be a read error of a much larger clone one base away. The chain carries TRBV7-8 and TRBJ2-2; 7 bases are shared with TRBD1. The length of the CDR3 is 17 residues. Per germline, CDR1 SGHVS and CDR2 FQNEAQ. The CDR3: CASSLFKGTEGTGEQFF. Here the CDR3 DNA reads TGTGCCAGCAGCTTATTCAAGGGGACAGAGGGCACCGGGGAGCAGTTTTTT. The variable domain in full, completed from reference TRBV7-8 and TRBJ2-2, reads GAGVSQSPRYKVAKRGQDVALRCDPISGHVSLFWYQQALGQGPEFLTYFQNEAQLDKSGLPSDRFFAERPEGSVSTLKIQRTQQEDSAVYLCASSLFKGTEGTGEQFFGEGSRLTVL.

This chain links TRBV2 with TRBJ2-2, with D possibly TRBD1 on 6 matching bases. V lost 7 bases to trimming and J lost 0 bases, with 15 bases between them. CDR1 is SNHLY and CDR2 is FYNNEI in the germline V gene. CDR3 length: 16 residues. The CDR3, as DNA: TGTGCCAGCACTCCGAGGGGACATTCGAACACCGGGGAGCTGTTTTTT. Amino acid sequence: CASTPRGHSNTGELFF.

This clonotype was counted many times. This rearrangement joins TRBV4-1 to TRBJ2-1, with D possibly matching TRBD2 (7 bases). This CDR3 is 13 amino acids long. CDR1 and CDR2 from the germline V gene are MGHRA and YSYEKL. V was shortened by 4 bases and J by 8 bases, with 12 bases between the two germline ends. CDR3 in amino acids: CASSRGGGDEQFF. Here the CDR3 DNA reads TGCGCCAGCAGCCGAGGAGGGGGGGATGAGCAGTTCTTC.

The chain links TRBV7-3 to TRBJ2-1; 10 positions agree with TRBD2. The CDR3 spans 16 residues. J was trimmed by 7 bases and V by 4 bases; bases with no gene match: 10. The germline gives CDR1 SGHTA, CDR2 FQGTGA. CDR3 sequence (DNA): TGTGCCAGCAGCTCGTCGGCTAGCGGGGGCTCAAATGAGCAGTTCTTC. Translating it yields CASSSSASGGSNEQFF.

The sample holds many counts of this clonotype. The chain combines TRBV28 with TRBJ2-7, with D possibly TRBD1 on 5 matching bases. CDR3 length: 14 amino acids. Trimming stripped 3 bases from V and 2 bases from J, with 11 bases between. The germline V gene has CDR1 MDHEN and CDR2 SYDVKM. CDR3 in DNA: TGTGCCAGCAGTTTTAGGACATCAACCTACGAGCAGTACTTC. This translates into CASSFRTSTYEQYF. The full variable domain, its missing parts supplied by reference TRBV28 and TRBJ2-7, is DVKVTQSSRYLVKRTGEKVFLECVQDMDHENMFWYRQDPGLGLRLIYFSYDVKMKEKGDIPEGYSVSREKKERFSLILESASTNQTSMYLCASSFRTSTYEQYFGPGTRLTVT.

This clonotype was seen ten or more times. The J gene is TRBJ2-7, the V gene TRBV7-9; 14 bases match TRBD2. Germline values: CDR1 SEHNR, CDR2 FQNEAQ (reference sequence). J gave up 6 bases and V 4 bases, and 8 bases lay outside the gene matches. CDR3 size: 16 residues. The CDR3 region is CASSSIRGLAGAEQYF. The CDR3 bases are TGTGCCAGCAGCTCGATACGGGGACTAGCGGGAGCCGAGCAGTACTTC.

This clonotype was found many times. This sequence joins TRBV2 and TRBJ1-5; D might be TRBD1 (6 bases). The CDR3 sequence is 14 residues long. CDR1 is SNHLY and CDR2 is FYNNEI in the germline V gene. V was cut by 6 bases and J by 3 bases, with 12 bases left in between. CDR3 nucleotides: TGTGCCAGCAGGAACAGGGATACCAATCAGCCCCAGCATTTT. It is translated as CASRNRDTNQPQHF.

This clonotype appeared many times. The chain carries TRBV7-9 and TRBJ2-1; TRBD2 matches at 7 bases. CDR1 is SEHNR, CDR2 FQNEAQ, per germline (reference sequence). Trimming took 5 bases from V and 6 from J; bases not matched to a gene: 7. CDR3 length equals 14 residues. The CDR3 protein is CASSRDYQLNEQFF. The DNA of the CDR3 is TGTGCCAGCAGCCGGGACTACCAACTCAATGAGCAGTTCTTC.

This clonotype was seen ten or more times. The CDR3 sequence: CASSTVGAWGYGYTF. In nucleotides, the CDR3 is TGTGCCAGCAGCACTGTAGGGGCATGGGGCTATGGCTACACCTTC. The gene calls are TRBV28 and TRBJ1-2, with D tentatively TRBD1 (5 bases). The germline V gene encodes CDR1 MDHEN and CDR2 SYDVKM. V lost 6 bases, J lost 4 bases, and 18 bases lay in between. The CDR3 is 15 residues long.

This clonotype appeared many times. This sequence joins TRBV24-1 and TRBJ2-5; D unclear. Trimming took off 1 base at V and 2 bases at J, with 10 bases between the two ends. Germline values: CDR1 KGHDR, CDR2 SFDVKD. CDR3 length: 15 amino acids. CDR3 sequence: CATSDFVSSQETQYF. CDR3 sequence (DNA): TGTGCCACCAGTGATTTTGTCAGCTCGCAAGAGACCCAGTACTTC.

This chain joins TRBV15 and TRBJ2-7; D is perhaps TRBD2 (6 bases). Germline loops: CDR1 LNHNV, CDR2 YYDKDF (reference sequence). This CDR3 has 14 amino acids. V gave up 0 bases and J gave up 6 bases, with 12 bases separating them. The CDR3 DNA sequence: TGTGCCACCAGCAGAGATTGGAGGGATCCCGAGCAGTACTTC. Translating it yields CATSRDWRDPEQYF.

In its sample, this clonotype was seen many times. CDR3 DNA sequence: TGTGCCAGCAGCTTGGGATGGACAGGGGGCTACGAGCAGTACTTC. Encoded protein: CASSLGWTGGYEQYF. The chain is built from TRBV5-6 and TRBJ2-7, with 10 bases matching TRBD1. The ends lost 0 bases at V and 3 bases at J; junction bases unmatched: 3. The CDR3 extends over 15 amino acids. Germline V gives CDR1 SGHDT, CDR2 YYEEEE.

This clonotype was seen a handful of times. This rearrangement joins TRBV20-1 to TRBJ2-1; the D gene is possibly TRBD1 (6 bases). V lost 4 bases, J lost 9 bases, and 16 bases lay in between. CDR3 length: 13 amino acids. Germline V gene lookup returns CDR1 DFQATT and CDR2 SNEGSKA (reference sequence). DNA for the CDR3: TGCAGTGCTAACAGGGCGACTGGGGCTGAGCAGTTCTTC. It yields the protein CSANRATGAEQFF.

This clonotype has just a few counts. The chain couples TRBV5-1 to TRBJ2-7; D is possibly TRBD1 or TRBD2 (6 bases each). The CDR3 is 15 residues long. V was trimmed by 3 bases and J by 0 bases, leaving 13 bases between them. Germline assignment: CDR1 SGHRS and CDR2 YFSETQ. The chain's CDR3 is CASSSLQGGSYEQYF. CDR3 coding DNA: TGCGCCAGCAGCTCACTACAGGGAGGCTCCTACGAGCAGTACTTC.